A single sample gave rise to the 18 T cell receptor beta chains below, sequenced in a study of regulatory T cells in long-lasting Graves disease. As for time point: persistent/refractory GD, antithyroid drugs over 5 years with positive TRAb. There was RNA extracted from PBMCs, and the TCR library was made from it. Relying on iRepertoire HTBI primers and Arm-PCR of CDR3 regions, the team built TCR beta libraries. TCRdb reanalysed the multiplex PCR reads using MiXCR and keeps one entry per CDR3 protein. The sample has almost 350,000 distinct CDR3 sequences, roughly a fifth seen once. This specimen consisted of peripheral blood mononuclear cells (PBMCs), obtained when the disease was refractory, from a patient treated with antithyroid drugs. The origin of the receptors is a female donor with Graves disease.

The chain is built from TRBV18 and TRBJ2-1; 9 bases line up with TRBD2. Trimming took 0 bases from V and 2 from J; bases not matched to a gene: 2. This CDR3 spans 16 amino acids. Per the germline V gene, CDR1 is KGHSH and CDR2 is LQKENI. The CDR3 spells CASSPPERGAYNEQFF. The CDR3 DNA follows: TGTGCCAGCTCACCACCAGAGCGGGGGGCCTACAATGAGCAGTTCTTC.

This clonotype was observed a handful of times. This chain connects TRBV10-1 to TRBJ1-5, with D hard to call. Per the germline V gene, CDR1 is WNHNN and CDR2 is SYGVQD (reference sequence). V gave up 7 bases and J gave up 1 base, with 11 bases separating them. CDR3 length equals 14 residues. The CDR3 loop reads CASTEGGSNQPQHF. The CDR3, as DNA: TGCGCCAGCACGGAGGGAGGGAGCAATCAGCCCCAGCATTTT.

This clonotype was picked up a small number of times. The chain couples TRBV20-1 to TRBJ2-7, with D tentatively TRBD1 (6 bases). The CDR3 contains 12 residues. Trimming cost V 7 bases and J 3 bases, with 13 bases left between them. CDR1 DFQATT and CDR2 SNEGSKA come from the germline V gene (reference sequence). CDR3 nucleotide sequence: TGCAGTGTGAAGGGGGTTAACTACGAGCAGTACTTC. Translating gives CSVKGVNYEQYF.

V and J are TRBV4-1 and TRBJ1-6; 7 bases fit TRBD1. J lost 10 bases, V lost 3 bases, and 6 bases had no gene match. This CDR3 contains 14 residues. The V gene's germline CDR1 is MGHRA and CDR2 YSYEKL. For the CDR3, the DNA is TGCGCCAGCAGCCACCGGGACAGTTACTCACCCCTCCACTTT. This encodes CASSHRDSYSPLHF.

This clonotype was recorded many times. Written as DNA, the CDR3 is TGTGCCAGCAGGAGTGCTAGCGGGGGCGCGAACACCGGGGAGCTGTTTTTT. Its translation: CASRSASGGANTGELFF. This sequence joins TRBV2 and TRBJ2-2; TRBD2 agrees at 10 bases. This CDR3 has 17 residues. Trimming took 6 bases from V and 0 from J; bases not matched to a gene: 7. CDR1 and CDR2 from the germline V gene are SNHLY and FYNNEI.

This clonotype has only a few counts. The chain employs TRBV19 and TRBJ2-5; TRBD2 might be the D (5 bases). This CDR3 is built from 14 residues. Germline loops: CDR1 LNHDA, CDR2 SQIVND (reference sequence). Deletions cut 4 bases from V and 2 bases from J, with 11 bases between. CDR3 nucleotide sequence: TGTGCCAGTAGTAAGGTTGGCGGGCAAGAGACCCAGTACTTC. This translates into CASSKVGGQETQYF.

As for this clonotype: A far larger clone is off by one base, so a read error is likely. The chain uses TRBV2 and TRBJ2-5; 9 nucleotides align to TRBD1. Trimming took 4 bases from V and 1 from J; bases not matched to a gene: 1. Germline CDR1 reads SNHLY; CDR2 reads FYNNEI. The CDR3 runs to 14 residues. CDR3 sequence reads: CASSGGQGQETQYF. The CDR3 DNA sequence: TGTGCCAGCAGTGGGGGACAGGGCCAAGAGACCCAGTACTTC.

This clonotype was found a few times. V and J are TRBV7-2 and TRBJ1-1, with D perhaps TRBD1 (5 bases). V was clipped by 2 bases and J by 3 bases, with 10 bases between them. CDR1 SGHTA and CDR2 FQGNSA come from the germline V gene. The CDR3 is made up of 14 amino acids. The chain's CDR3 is CASSLLGEYTEAFF. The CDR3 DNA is TGTGCCAGCAGCTTATTGGGGGAGTACACTGAAGCTTTCTTT.

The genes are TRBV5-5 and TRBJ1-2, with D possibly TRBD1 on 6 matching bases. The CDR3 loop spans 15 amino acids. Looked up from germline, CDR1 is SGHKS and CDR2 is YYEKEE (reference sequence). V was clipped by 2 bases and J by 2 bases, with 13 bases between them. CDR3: CASSFQQGINYGYTF. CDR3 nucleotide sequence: TGTGCCAGCAGCTTCCAGCAGGGGATCAACTATGGCTACACCTTC. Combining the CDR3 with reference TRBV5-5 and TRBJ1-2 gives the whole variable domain DAGVTQSPTHLIKTRGQQVTLRCSPISGHKSVSWYQQVLGQGPQFIFQYYEKEERGRGNFPDRFSARQFPNYSSELNVNALLLGDSALYLCASSFQQGINYGYTFGSGTRLTVV.

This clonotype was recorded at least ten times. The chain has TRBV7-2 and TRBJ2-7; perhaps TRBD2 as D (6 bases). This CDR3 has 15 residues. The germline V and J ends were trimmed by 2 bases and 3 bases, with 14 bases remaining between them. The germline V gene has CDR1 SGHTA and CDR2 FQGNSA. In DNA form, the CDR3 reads TGTGCCAGCAGCTTACAAACTGGGACTTTCTACGAGCAGTACTTC. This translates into CASSLQTGTFYEQYF.

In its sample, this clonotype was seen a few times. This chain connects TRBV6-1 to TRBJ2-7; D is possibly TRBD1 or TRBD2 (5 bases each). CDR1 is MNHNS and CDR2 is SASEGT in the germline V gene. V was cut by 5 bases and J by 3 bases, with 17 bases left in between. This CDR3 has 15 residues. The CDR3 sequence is CASSPGFSGGYEQYF. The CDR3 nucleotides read TGTGCCAGCAGTCCAGGGTTCAGCGGAGGCTACGAGCAGTACTTC.

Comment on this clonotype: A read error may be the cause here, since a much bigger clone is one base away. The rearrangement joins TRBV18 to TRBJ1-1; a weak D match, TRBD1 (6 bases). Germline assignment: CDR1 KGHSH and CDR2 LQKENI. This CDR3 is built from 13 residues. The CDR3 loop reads CTSSPGENTEAFF. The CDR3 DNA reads TGTACCAGCTCACCAGGGGAGAACACTGAAGCTTTCTTT.

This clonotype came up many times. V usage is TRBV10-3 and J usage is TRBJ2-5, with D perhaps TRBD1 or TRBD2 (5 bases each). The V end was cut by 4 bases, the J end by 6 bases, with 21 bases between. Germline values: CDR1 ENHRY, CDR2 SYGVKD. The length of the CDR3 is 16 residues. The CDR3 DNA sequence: TGTGCCATCAGTGCGCGAGGGGCAGGTTCGAATCAGACCCAGTACTTC. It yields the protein CAISARGAGSNQTQYF.

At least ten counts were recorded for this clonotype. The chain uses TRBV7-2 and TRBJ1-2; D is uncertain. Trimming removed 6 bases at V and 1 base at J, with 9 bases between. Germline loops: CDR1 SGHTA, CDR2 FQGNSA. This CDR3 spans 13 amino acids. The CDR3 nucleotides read TGTGCCAGCAGTTCCAATCTTAACTATGGCTACACCTTC. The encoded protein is CASSSNLNYGYTF.

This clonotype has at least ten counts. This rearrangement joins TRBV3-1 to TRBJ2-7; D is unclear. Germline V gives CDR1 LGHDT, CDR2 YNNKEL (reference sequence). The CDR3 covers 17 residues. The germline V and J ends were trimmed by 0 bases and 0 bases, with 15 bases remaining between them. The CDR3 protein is CASSQDPGRKSSYEQYF. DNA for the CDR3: TGTGCCAGCAGCCAAGATCCGGGCAGGAAGAGCTCCTACGAGCAGTACTTC.

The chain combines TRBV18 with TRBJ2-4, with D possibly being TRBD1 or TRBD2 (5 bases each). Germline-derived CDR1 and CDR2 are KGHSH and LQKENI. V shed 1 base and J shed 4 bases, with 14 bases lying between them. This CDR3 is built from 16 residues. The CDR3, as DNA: TGTGCCAGCTCACCACGGTGGGACGGCGCAAAAAACATTCAGTACTTC. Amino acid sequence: CASSPRWDGAKNIQYF. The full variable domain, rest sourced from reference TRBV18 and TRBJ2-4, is NAGVMQNPRHLVRRRGQEARLRCSPMKGHSHVYWYRQLPEEGLKFMVYLQKENIIDESGMPKERFSAEFPKEGPSILRIQQVVRGDSAAYFCASSPRWDGAKNIQYFGAGTRLSVL.

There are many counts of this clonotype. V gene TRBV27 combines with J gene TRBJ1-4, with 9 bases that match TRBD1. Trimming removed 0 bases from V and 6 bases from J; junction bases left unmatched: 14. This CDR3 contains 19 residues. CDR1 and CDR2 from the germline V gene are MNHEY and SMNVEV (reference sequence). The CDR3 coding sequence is TGTGCCAGCAGTTTATCTCACATATCCGCCGGGACAGGGCATGAAAAACTGTTTTTT. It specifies CASSLSHISAGTGHEKLFF.

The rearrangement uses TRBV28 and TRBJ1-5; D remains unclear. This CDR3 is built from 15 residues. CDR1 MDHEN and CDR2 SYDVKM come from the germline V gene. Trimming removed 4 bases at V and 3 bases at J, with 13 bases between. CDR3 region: CASSYGSRSNQPQHF. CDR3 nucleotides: TGTGCCAGCAGTTACGGGTCCCGCTCCAATCAGCCCCAGCATTTT.